Below are 28 T cell receptor beta chains sequenced from a single sample in a study of chemoradiotherapy in HPV16-positive cancers. Generated by immunoSEQ multiplex PCR, the TCRdb table keeps only in-frame clones and is missing some. The table lists 850 to 1,000 clones, more than 75% of them singletons. The material was tumor tissue, obtained from a patient who underwent chemoradiotherapy. These receptors were obtained from a human donor with HPV-associated anogenital cancer.

This chain connects TRBV5-6 to TRBJ1-5; TRBD1 is a possible D gene (5 bases). V gave up 0 bases and J gave up 2 bases, with 15 bases separating them. This CDR3 contains 17 residues. CDR1 is SGHDT and CDR2 is YYEEEE in the germline V gene. The CDR3 here is CASSLAGDPRGNQPQHF. CDR3 DNA: TGTGCCAGCAGCTTGGCTGGAGACCCCAGGGGCAATCAGCCCCAGCATTTT.

The V and J genes are TRBV7-9 and TRBJ2-4; 7 bases are shared with TRBD1. Trimming at V came to 5 bases and at J to 7 bases, leaving 14 bases not matched to a gene. The germline CDR1 and CDR2 sequences are SEHNR and FQNEAQ (reference sequence). The CDR3 length is 16 residues. In DNA, the CDR3 is TGTGCCAGCAGCCCAGGGGGTACCCTAAAGGGGAACATTCAGTACTTC. Protein: CASSPGGTLKGNIQYF.

In its sample, this clone was seen once. The V and J genes are TRBV27 and TRBJ2-1; 7 bases match TRBD1. CDR1 is MNHEY, CDR2 SMNVEV, per germline (reference sequence). With 5 bases clipped from V and 5 bases from J, the junction kept 6 bases outside the gene matches. The CDR3 extends over 14 amino acids. CDR3 residues: CASSHRTGHNEQFF. CDR3 DNA: TGTGCCAGCAGTCACCGGACAGGTCACAATGAGCAGTTCTTC.

This clone appeared a single time. The chain combines TRBV7-9 with TRBJ2-5; no firm D call. Germline CDR1 and CDR2: SEHNR and FQNEAQ (reference sequence). The CDR3 totals 13 residues. Trimming cost V 5 bases and J 2 bases, with 9 bases left between them. The CDR3 DNA reads TGTGCCAGCAGCCCCCGGAAACAAGAGACCCAGTACTTC. This codes for CASSPRKQETQYF.

This clone was observed a single time. The chain recombines TRBV19 with TRBJ2-4, with 12 bases aligning to TRBD2. Germline V CDR1 and CDR2: LNHDA, SQIVND (reference sequence). Trimming cost V 3 bases and J 3 bases; bases outside gene matches: 9. CDR3 length equals 18 residues. The chain's CDR3 is CASSIQASGRVSKNIQYF. The CDR3 DNA sequence: TGTGCCAGTAGTATCCAGGCTAGCGGGAGGGTAAGCAAAAACATTCAGTACTTC.

The J gene is TRBJ2-2, the V gene TRBV27; D might be TRBD1 or TRBD2, each matching 5 bases. Per germline, CDR1 MNHEY and CDR2 SMNVEV (reference sequence). V shed 2 bases and J shed 4 bases, with 11 bases lying between them. This CDR3 has 15 residues. The CDR3 DNA reads as TGTGCCAGCAGTTTAGAGGGGCTAAGCACCGGGGAGCTGTTTTTT. The encoded protein is CASSLEGLSTGELFF.

This chain connects TRBV4-1 to TRBJ2-4, with TRBD2 identical over 16 bases. Germline V gene data show CDR1 as MGHRA and CDR2 as YSYEKL. V gave up 3 bases and J gave up 3 bases; unmatched junction bases: 8. This CDR3 spans 19 amino acids. The DNA for the CDR3 is TGCGCCAGCAGCCACCCGGGACTAGCGGGGGGGCCGGACAAAAACATTCAGTACTTC. Protein product: CASSHPGLAGGPDKNIQYF.

A single count supports this clone. This sequence joins TRBV5-1 and TRBJ2-3; D is uncertain. The V end lost 0 bases, the J end lost 3 bases, and 11 bases lay between the germline ends. Germline V gene sequence: CDR1 SGHRS, CDR2 YFSETQ. This CDR3 region has 15 residues. Here the CDR3 reads CASSLEAPRTDTQYF. CDR3 DNA: TGCGCCAGCAGCTTGGAGGCCCCACGGACAGATACGCAGTATTTT.

The V call is TRBV28, the J call TRBJ1-4, with D uncertain. The CDR3 consists of 12 residues. Deletions cut 3 bases from V and 10 bases from J, with 9 bases between. Germline CDR1 reads MDHEN; CDR2 reads SYDVKM. The CDR3 spells CASSLPRGKLFF. The CDR3 nucleotides read TGTGCCAGCAGTTTGCCCAGAGGAAAACTGTTTTTT. Using reference TRBV28 and TRBJ1-4 for the parts outside the CDR3, the full variable domain is DVKVTQSSRYLVKRTGEKVFLECVQDMDHENMFWYRQDPGLGLRLIYFSYDVKMKEKGDIPEGYSVSREKKERFSLILESASTNQTSMYLCASSLPRGKLFFGSGTQLSVL.

This rearrangement joins TRBV6-4 to TRBJ2-1; tentative D call: TRBD2 (6 bases). Trimming left V 0 bases short and J 0 bases short, with 6 bases between. Germline values: CDR1 MRHNA, CDR2 SNTAGT. This CDR3 is built from 15 residues. CDR3 sequence reads: CASSDSAGSYNEQFF. DNA of the CDR3: TGTGCCAGCAGTGACTCAGCGGGCTCCTACAATGAGCAGTTCTTC.

This clone was detected once. This chain connects TRBV27 to TRBJ2-3; the match to TRBD2 covers 10 bases. V lost 4 bases to trimming and J lost 5 bases; unmatched junction nucleotides: 15. This CDR3 has 18 amino acids. Germline V gives CDR1 MNHEY, CDR2 SMNVEV (reference sequence). The CDR3 DNA is TGTGCCAGCAGTTCCGCCGGGGCTAGCGGGAGTGTTTTAGATACGCAGTATTTT. It is translated as CASSSAGASGSVLDTQYF.

The V and J genes are TRBV13 and TRBJ2-7; D perhaps matches TRBD2 (6 bases). V was clipped by 0 bases and J by 6 bases, with 12 bases between them. Germline CDR1 reads PRHDT; CDR2 reads FYEKMQ (reference sequence). This CDR3 has 14 residues. The CDR3 spells CASSLGGGGAEQYF. The DNA for the CDR3 is TGTGCCAGCAGCTTAGGGGGGGGTGGCGCCGAGCAGTACTTC.

This chain joins TRBV15 and TRBJ1-1; D may be TRBD1 (5 bases). The V gene lost 0 bases and the J gene lost 1 base, with 9 bases spanning the gap. The CDR3 length is 15 residues. The germline CDR1 and CDR2 sequences are LNHNV and YYDKDF (reference sequence). Written as DNA, the CDR3 is TGTGCCACCAGCAGAGATCTGGGGGAGAACACTGAAGCTTTCTTT. Translation: CATSRDLGENTEAFF.

This clone is a singleton in its sample. The chain carries TRBV7-3 and TRBJ1-3, with D maybe TRBD1 (5 bases). Trimming left V 5 bases short and J 10 bases short, with 15 bases between. The germline V gene has CDR1 SGHTA and CDR2 FQGTGA. The CDR3 is made up of 13 amino acids. The DNA for the CDR3 is TGTGCCAGCAGCCCTCGGGCCGGGGGGACCATATATTTT. This sequence encodes CASSPRAGGTIYF.

J is TRBJ2-7 and V is TRBV7-8; possible D gene TRBD2, 6 bases. The germline V gene has CDR1 SGHVS and CDR2 FQNEAQ. V gave up 6 bases and J gave up 5 bases, with 17 bases separating them. The CDR3 sequence is 14 residues long. The CDR3 loop reads CASREGGSVDEQYF. For the CDR3, the DNA is TGTGCCAGCAGGGAAGGAGGGAGTGTCGACGAGCAGTACTTC.

The genes are TRBV6-5 and TRBJ2-7, with D maybe TRBD1 (5 bases). CDR1 is MNHEY and CDR2 is SVGAGI in the germline V gene. Trimming removed 0 bases at V and 5 bases at J, with 14 bases between. CDR3 length equals 15 residues. DNA for the CDR3: TGTGCCAGCAGTTACTCGAAGGACATTCCCGACGAGCAGTACTTC. It yields the protein CASSYSKDIPDEQYF.

The V and J genes are TRBV2 and TRBJ2-7; 7 positions match TRBD1. This CDR3 has 13 residues. Trimming at V came to 4 bases and at J to 6 bases, leaving 6 bases not matched to a gene. The germline V gene has CDR1 SNHLY and CDR2 FYNNEI. This chain's CDR3 is CASSGQGWGEQYF. DNA for the CDR3: TGTGCCAGCAGTGGACAGGGATGGGGCGAGCAGTACTTC.

V and J are TRBV6-4 and TRBJ2-3; 14 positions agree with TRBD2. The CDR3 length is 16 residues. Per germline, CDR1 MRHNA and CDR2 SNTAGT. With V trimmed by 6 bases and J by 2 bases, 4 bases remained unmatched. CDR3 sequence reads: CASSGTSGGPTDTQYF. The DNA for the CDR3 is TGTGCCAGCAGCGGGACTAGCGGGGGCCCCACAGATACGCAGTATTTT.

The chain recombines TRBV7-6 with TRBJ2-3; possibly TRBD1 for D (6 bases). The CDR3 loop spans 13 amino acids. Germline CDR1 reads SGHVS; CDR2 reads FNYEAQ. V gave up 5 bases and J gave up 1 base, with 7 bases separating them. CDR3 region: CASSRQGTDTQYF. For the CDR3, the DNA is TGTGCCAGCAGCAGACAGGGCACAGATACGCAGTATTTT.

The genes are TRBV7-2 and TRBJ2-7; TRBD2 is a possible D gene (6 bases). V dropped 5 bases and J dropped 9 bases, with 14 bases sitting between them. Germline CDR1 SGHTA, CDR2 FQGNSA. CDR3 size: 12 residues. The CDR3 region is CASSPQEGMQYF. The CDR3 region has the DNA TGTGCCAGCAGCCCGCAGGAGGGCATGCAGTACTTC.

This clone has a handful of counts. The chain combines TRBV5-1 with TRBJ2-1; 7 positions agree with TRBD2. Germline trimming cut 0 bases from V and 8 bases from J; bases unmatched to any gene: 8. CDR1 is SGHRS, CDR2 YFSETQ, per germline. The CDR3 totals 15 residues. CDR3 loop: CASSLALAEADEQFF. In nucleotides, the CDR3 is TGCGCCAGCAGCTTGGCTCTAGCGGAGGCGGATGAGCAGTTCTTC.

The chain joins TRBV5-8 to TRBJ1-1, with 8 bases that match TRBD1. Germline V gene data show CDR1 as SGHTS and CDR2 as YDEGEE. With V trimmed by 6 bases and J by 4 bases, 5 bases remained unmatched. This CDR3 contains 13 residues. The CDR3 here is CASTKDRVTEAFF. The CDR3, as DNA: TGTGCCAGCACCAAGGACAGGGTCACTGAAGCTTTCTTT.

The chain uses TRBV10-1 and TRBJ2-3; possibly TRBD1 for D (6 bases). V was pared by 4 bases and J by 0 bases, with 17 bases between. Germline CDR1 is WNHNN and CDR2 is SYGVQD (reference sequence). CDR3 length equals 17 residues. The CDR3 here is CASSGLRDTLSTDTQYF. The CDR3, as DNA: TGCGCCAGCAGTGGCCTCCGGGACACTCTCAGCACAGATACGCAGTATTTT.

The chain links TRBV2 to TRBJ2-5, with D hard to call. Trimming cost V 4 bases and J 1 base, with 7 bases left between them. The CDR3 sequence is 13 residues long. Germline V gene sequence: CDR1 SNHLY, CDR2 FYNNEI. The CDR3 here is CASSVGFQETQYF. The CDR3 DNA follows: TGTGCCAGCAGTGTTGGGTTCCAAGAGACCCAGTACTTC.

The V and J genes are TRBV5-1 and TRBJ1-4, with D hard to call. The CDR3 has 14 residues. Germline V lookup: CDR1 SGHRS, CDR2 YFSETQ. The V end lost 2 bases, the J end lost 5 bases, and 10 bases lay between the germline ends. In DNA form, the CDR3 reads TGCGCCAGCAGCTTATGGCAGGACAATGAAAAACTGTTTTTT. Protein sequence: CASSLWQDNEKLFF.

The genes are TRBV9 and TRBJ2-7; 13 bases agree with TRBD2. J lost 3 bases, V lost 3 bases, and 9 bases had no gene match. The CDR3 extends over 17 amino acids. In germline, CDR1 is SGDLS, CDR2 YYNGEE. The CDR3 loop reads CASSASRGLAGNYEQYF. Here the CDR3 DNA reads TGTGCCAGCAGCGCGAGCAGGGGACTAGCGGGAAACTACGAGCAGTACTTC.

This clone appeared a few times. This chain links TRBV5-4 with TRBJ2-7, with D perhaps being TRBD1 or TRBD2 (5 bases each). CDR1 SGHNT and CDR2 YYREEE come from the germline V gene (reference sequence). The germline V and J ends were trimmed by 5 bases and 2 bases, with 8 bases remaining between them. The CDR3 covers 12 residues. This CDR3 is CASSWDAYEQYF. The CDR3 DNA follows: TGTGCCAGCAGTTGGGACGCCTACGAGCAGTACTTC. Drawing the rest from reference TRBV5-4 and TRBJ2-7, the complete variable domain is ETGVTQSPTHLIKTRGQQVTLRCSSQSGHNTVSWYQQALGQGPQFIFQYYREEENGRGNFPPRFSGLQFPNYSSELNVNALELDDSALYLCASSWDAYEQYFGPGTRLTVT.

V and J are TRBV30 and TRBJ1-1; unclear D gene. Trimming left V 1 base short and J 8 bases short, with 8 bases between. The CDR3 is 11 amino acids. Germline-derived CDR1 and CDR2 are GTSNPN and SVGIG (reference sequence). In DNA form, the CDR3 reads TGTGCCTGGAGTGCTGGAGGAGAAGCTTTCTTT. Its protein is CAWSAGGEAFF. Supplemented by reference TRBV30 and TRBJ1-1, the full variable domain reads SQTIHQWPATLVQPVGSPLSLECTVEGTSNPNLYWYRQAAGRGLQLLFYSVGIGQISSEVPQNLSASRPQDRQFILSSKKLLLSDSGFYLCAWSAGGEAFFGQGTRLTVV.